Presented here are 3 T cell receptor beta chains from one specimen sequenced in a study of identical twins. Each CDR3 protein gets one entry after TCRdb re-called the 5' RACE reads with MiXCR. The data contain under 300,000 distinct CDR3 sequences, over 12% of them singletons. The sample consisted of memory (CD45RO+) T cells sorted from blood. The receptor source for this set is a young woman in good health.

The chain links TRBV6-5 to TRBJ1-1; weak D call: TRBD1 (6 bases). The ends were cut back, 0 bases at V and 4 bases at J, with 15 bases in the middle. Germline assignment: CDR1 MNHEY and CDR2 SVGAGI. This CDR3 region has 16 residues. Here the CDR3 reads CASSYSRRGTLTEAFF. Written as DNA, the CDR3 is TGTGCCAGCAGTTACTCGCGGAGGGGGACTCTCACTGAAGCTTTCTTT.

The V call is TRBV9, the J call TRBJ1-5, with TRBD1 matching over 7 bases. CDR1 SGDLS and CDR2 YYNGEE come from the germline V gene. J was trimmed by 7 bases and V by 7 bases; bases with no gene match: 8. This CDR3 has 13 amino acids. This CDR3 is CASGRQGNQPQHF. DNA of the CDR3: TGTGCCAGCGGACGACAGGGTAACCAGCCCCAGCATTTT.

This clonotype has a handful of counts. J is TRBJ1-1 and V is TRBV7-9; 7 nucleotides agree with TRBD1. Germline CDR1 reads SEHNR; CDR2 reads FQNEAQ (reference sequence). Trimming cost V 5 bases and J 1 base; bases outside gene matches: 7. The CDR3 extends over 15 amino acids. CDR3 DNA: TGTGCCAGCAGCCGTCGGGACAGCCGGAACACTGAAGCTTTCTTT. It yields the protein CASSRRDSRNTEAFF. Complete variable domain (other parts from reference TRBV7-9 and TRBJ1-1): DTGVSQNPRHKITKRGQNVTFRCDPISEHNRLYWYRQTLGQGPEFLTYFQNEAQLEKSRLLSDRFSAERPKGSFSTLEIQRTEQGDSAMYLCASSRRDSRNTEAFFGQGTRLTVV.